The clone carrying this T cell receptor beta chain was observed once. In the authors' methods: Estimation of nucleated cell counts was performed using reference gene primer amplification. Clones were read by immunoSEQ multiplex PCR, and TCRdb kept only the in-frame ones, dropping some. D and trimming come from the DNA, and the V and J calls and clone size come from that table. The sample includes a few hundred thousand clones, around 85% seen only once; the top ten take about 0.9%. This CDR3 comprises 16 residues. V shed 0 bases, J shed 3 bases, and the junction held 8 bases outside the gene matches. The V gene's germline CDR1 is MNHNY and CDR2 SVGAGI (reference sequence). These data are taken from a study of blood T cell repertoires in COVID-19. Study context: T cells, B-cell-depleted T cells, or PBMCs provided the cDNA or gDNA that served as material.

It was during active infection that Seattle patients were enrolled and then longitudinally followed. V is TRBV6-6 and J is TRBJ2-7, with 7 positions matching TRBD1. The clonotype originates from a human donor with COVID-19, enrolled during active disease. The donor label of this sample is uncertain. The material sequenced was peripheral blood. The CDR3: CASSYSQGPGGYEQYF. DNA of the CDR3: TGTGCCAGCAGTTACTCACAGGGACCAGGGGGCTACGAGCAGTACTTC.